Shown below are 20 T cell receptor beta chains from a single sample sequenced in a study of blood T cell repertoires in COVID-19. The protocol was immunoSEQ multiplex PCR, while the TCRdb copy is restricted to in-frame clones and leaves out a portion. The data show approximately 190,000 clones, 70% to 85% seen once. Sequencing input: PBMCs or T cells enriched from blood (not recorded which). These receptor sequences come from an older woman with acute COVID-19.

CDR3: CASTKGTGDTGELFF. For the CDR3, the DNA is TGTGCCAGCACTAAAGGGACAGGGGACACCGGGGAGCTGTTTTTT. This sequence joins TRBV6-5 and TRBJ2-2; 10 bases agree with TRBD1. This CDR3 is built from 15 residues. Per germline, CDR1 MNHEY and CDR2 SVGAGI. The V segment lost 7 bases and the J segment 3 bases; nucleotides outside the gene matches: 5.

This rearrangement joins TRBV7-6 to TRBJ1-2; 7 nucleotides line up with TRBD1. This CDR3 has 16 residues. V lost 2 bases to trimming and J lost 5 bases; unmatched junction nucleotides: 11. Germline V gene sequence: CDR1 SGHVS, CDR2 FNYEAQ. CDR3 region: CASSLNARGLVYGYTF. Written as DNA, the CDR3 is TGTGCCAGCAGCTTAAATGCCAGGGGGTTAGTTTATGGCTACACCTTC.

The rearrangement joins TRBV5-5 to TRBJ2-7, with D possibly TRBD2 on 5 matching bases. CDR3 length equals 14 residues. Germline CDR1 is SGHKS and CDR2 is YYEKEE (reference sequence). Trimming cost V 6 bases and J 2 bases, with 15 bases left between them. CDR3 amino acids: CASTIHEGPYEQYF. The CDR3, as DNA: TGTGCCAGCACCATCCACGAGGGTCCCTACGAGCAGTACTTC.

This chain uses TRBV29-1 with TRBJ2-7; TRBD1 is a possible D gene (5 bases). Germline lookup yields CDR1 SQVTM and CDR2 ANQGSEA. The CDR3 sequence is 12 residues long. V was trimmed by 3 bases and J by 6 bases, leaving 12 bases between them. The CDR3: CSVEQGGGEQYF. For the CDR3, the DNA is TGCAGCGTTGAGCAGGGTGGTGGCGAGCAGTACTTC.

The V gene is TRBV6-2 or TRBV6-3, the J gene TRBJ2-7; TRBD2 might be the D (7 bases). The CDR3 loop spans 15 amino acids. V lost 6 bases to trimming and J lost 3 bases, with 18 bases between them. Germline CDR1 reads MNHEY; CDR2 reads SVGEGT. This chain's CDR3 is CASSPRGAPGYEQYV. The CDR3 DNA is TGTGCCAGCAGCCCCCGGGGGGCCCCTGGCTACGAGCAGTACGTC.

This clone was observed a few times. The J gene is TRBJ2-2, the V gene TRBV4-2; D is uncertain. Germline assignment: CDR1 LGHNA and CDR2 YNFKEQ. The CDR3 length is 15 residues. V lost 0 bases to trimming and J lost 6 bases, with 11 bases between them. The CDR3 DNA sequence: TGTGCCAGCAGCCAAGATAGGTTAGCCTCCGGGGAGCTGTTTTTT. Translating it yields CASSQDRLASGELFF.

This clone occurred once. This chain uses TRBV9 with TRBJ1-1, with D perhaps TRBD1 (5 bases). V lost 0 bases and J 8 bases, leaving 14 bases between the germline ends. This CDR3 comprises 14 residues. CDR1 and CDR2 from the germline V gene are SGDLS and YYNGEE. Here the CDR3 DNA reads TGTGCCAGCAGCGTAGTAGCGGAGCGGACAGAAGCTTTCTTT. This encodes CASSVVAERTEAFF.

Here the CDR3 reads CASSSREVGQPQHF. The CDR3 DNA reads TGTGCCAGCAGTAGCAGGGAGGTGGGTCAGCCCCAGCATTTT. This chain uses TRBV7-2 with TRBJ1-5, with D possibly TRBD1 on 5 matching bases. The germline V gene has CDR1 SGHTA and CDR2 FQGNSA. The CDR3 is 14 residues long. V gave up 6 bases and J gave up 6 bases, with 15 bases separating them.

In its sample, this clone was seen a few times. The rearrangement links TRBV5-4 to TRBJ1-1, with 10 bases identical to TRBD1. CDR1 is SGHNT and CDR2 is YYREEE in the germline V gene (reference sequence). Germline trimming cut 0 bases from V and 8 bases from J; bases unmatched to any gene: 13. The CDR3 runs to 17 residues. The DNA of the CDR3 is TGTGCCAGCAGCTTGGCAGTGACAGGGGGCCCTTCGGGGGAAGCTTTCTTT. Amino acids: CASSLAVTGGPSGEAFF.

The rearrangement links TRBV6-2 or TRBV6-3 to TRBJ1-2, with a possible D match to TRBD1 (5 bases). Germline CDR1 and CDR2: MNHEY and SVGEGT. Trimming removed 0 bases from V and 3 bases from J, with 11 bases in between. This CDR3 is built from 15 residues. The CDR3 is CASSYSLREDYGYTF. The CDR3 bases are TGTGCCAGCAGTTACTCTCTCAGGGAGGACTATGGCTACACCTTC.

The V and J genes are TRBV19 and TRBJ2-2; D might be TRBD2 (5 bases). Trimming took off 3 bases at V and 4 bases at J, with 15 bases between the two ends. The germline V gene has CDR1 LNHDA and CDR2 SQIVND (reference sequence). CDR3 length: 16 amino acids. DNA for the CDR3: TGTGCCAGTAGTATCCTCGTGCCGGGGTCCACCGGGGAGCTGTTTTTT. Translated, it gives CASSILVPGSTGELFF.

The gene calls are TRBV2 and TRBJ1-1; D is unresolved. This CDR3 has 12 residues. The germline V gene encodes CDR1 SNHLY and CDR2 FYNNEI. The V end was cut by 8 bases, the J end by 8 bases, with 15 bases between. The CDR3 loop reads CASGLGLGEAFF. In DNA form, the CDR3 reads TGTGCCAGCGGCTTGGGCCTGGGCGAAGCTTTCTTT.

The chain joins TRBV5-6 to TRBJ2-3; 14 nucleotides match TRBD2. Trimming took 4 bases from V and 8 from J; bases not matched to a gene: 9. The germline V gene encodes CDR1 SGHDT and CDR2 YYEEEE. This CDR3 is 16 amino acids long. The CDR3 loop is CASSSQGLAGVGTQYF. CDR3 DNA sequence: TGTGCCAGCAGCAGCCAGGGACTAGCGGGAGTCGGTACGCAGTATTTT.

Worth noting for this clone: Other DNA sequences in the sample encode the same CDR3. The chain is built from TRBV19 and TRBJ2-1, with TRBD1 matching over 8 bases. The germline CDR1 and CDR2 sequences are LNHDA and SQIVND (reference sequence). The CDR3 runs to 14 residues. Unmatched junction bases numbered 0, after V lost 4 bases and J lost 1 base. The CDR3 is CASSNRGSYNEQFF. The CDR3 region has the DNA TGTGCCAGTAGTAACAGGGGGTCCTACAATGAGCAGTTCTTC.

The genes are TRBV28 and TRBJ1-1, with D hard to call. This CDR3 is built from 14 residues. Germline assignment: CDR1 MDHEN and CDR2 SYDVKM. Trimming shortened V by 5 bases and J by 8 bases, and 18 bases separated the two germline ends. CDR3 nucleotide sequence: TGTGCCAGCAGTCCTACTAACCCTCCGTCGGAAGCTTTCTTT. This translates into CASSPTNPPSEAFF.

This clone was seen many times. In the same sample, other DNA sequences code for this CDR3. V is TRBV9 and J is TRBJ2-3; TRBD2 agrees at 7 bases. Trimming at V came to 3 bases and at J to 4 bases, leaving 11 bases not matched to a gene. This CDR3 region has 16 residues. Germline assignment: CDR1 SGDLS and CDR2 YYNGEE. The CDR3: CASSAWGGGGADTQYF. CDR3 nucleotides: TGTGCCAGCAGCGCCTGGGGGGGAGGTGGGGCAGATACGCAGTATTTT.

The genes are TRBV11-3 and TRBJ2-7; D is ambiguous. Germline V gene lookup returns CDR1 SGHNT and CDR2 YENEEA. Trimming left V 5 bases short and J 7 bases short, with 21 bases between. The CDR3 covers 15 residues. This chain's CDR3 is CASSRTDSSFGEQYV. In DNA, the CDR3 is TGTGCCAGCAGCCGAACCGACTCGTCCTTCGGGGAGCAGTACGTC.

The chain combines TRBV24-1 with TRBJ2-2; TRBD2 aligns across 8 bases. Germline CDR1 is KGHDR and CDR2 is SFDVKD. This CDR3 comprises 14 residues. V trimming: 6 bases; J trimming: 10 bases; junction bases outside the gene matches: 9. Here the CDR3 reads CATSRTSPRLELFF. CDR3 bases: TGTGCCACCAGTAGGACTAGCCCTCGCCTGGAGCTGTTTTTT.

This clone was detected only once. The chain couples TRBV28 to TRBJ1-4; D not certain. Trimming stripped 8 bases from V and 7 bases from J, with 17 bases between. There are 14 residues in the CDR3. CDR1 and CDR2 from the germline V gene are MDHEN and SYDVKM. CDR3 amino acids: CASLDSQKLEKLFF. The CDR3 region has the DNA TGTGCCAGCCTAGATTCTCAGAAGCTTGAAAAACTGTTTTTT.

In this sample, this clone turned up a few times. The chain links TRBV5-1 to TRBJ2-1; 8 bases map to TRBD1. V trimming: 0 bases; J trimming: 7 bases; junction bases outside the gene matches: 6. CDR3 length equals 15 residues. Per the germline V gene, CDR1 is SGHRS and CDR2 is YFSETQ. DNA for the CDR3: TGCGCCAGCAGCTTGGTCCAGGGGGCGCGGAATGAGCAGTTCTTC. This gives the protein CASSLVQGARNEQFF.